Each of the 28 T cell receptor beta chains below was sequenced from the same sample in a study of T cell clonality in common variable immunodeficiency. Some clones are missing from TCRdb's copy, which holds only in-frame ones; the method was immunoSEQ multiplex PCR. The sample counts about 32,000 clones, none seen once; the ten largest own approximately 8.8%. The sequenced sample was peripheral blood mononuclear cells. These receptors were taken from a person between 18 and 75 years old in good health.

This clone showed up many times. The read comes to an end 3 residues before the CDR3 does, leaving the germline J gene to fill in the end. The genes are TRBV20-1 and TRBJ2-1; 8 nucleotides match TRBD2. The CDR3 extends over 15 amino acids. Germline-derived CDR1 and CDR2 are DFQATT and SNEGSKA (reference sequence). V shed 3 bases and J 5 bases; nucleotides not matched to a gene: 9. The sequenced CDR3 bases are TGCAGTGCTAGTCGGACTAGCCGGGACAACAATGAG. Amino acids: CSASRTSRDNNE. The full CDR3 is CSASRTSRDNNEQFF.

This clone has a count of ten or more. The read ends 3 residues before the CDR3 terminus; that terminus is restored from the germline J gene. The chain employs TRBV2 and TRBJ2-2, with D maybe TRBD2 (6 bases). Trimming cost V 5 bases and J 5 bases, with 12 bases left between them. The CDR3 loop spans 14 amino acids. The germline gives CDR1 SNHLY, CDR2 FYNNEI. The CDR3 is CASSRDFSTGELFF. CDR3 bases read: TGTGCCAGCAGTCGGGACTTTTCTACCGGGGAG.

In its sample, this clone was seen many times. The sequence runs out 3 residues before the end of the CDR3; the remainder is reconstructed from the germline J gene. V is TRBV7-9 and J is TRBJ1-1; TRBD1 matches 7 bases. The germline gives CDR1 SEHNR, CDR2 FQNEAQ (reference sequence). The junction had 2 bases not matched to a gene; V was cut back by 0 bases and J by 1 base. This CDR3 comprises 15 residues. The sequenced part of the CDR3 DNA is TGTGCCAGCAGCTTAGCTGCAGGGGGGAACACTGAA. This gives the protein CASSLAAGGNTE. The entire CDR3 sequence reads CASSLAAGGNTEAFF.

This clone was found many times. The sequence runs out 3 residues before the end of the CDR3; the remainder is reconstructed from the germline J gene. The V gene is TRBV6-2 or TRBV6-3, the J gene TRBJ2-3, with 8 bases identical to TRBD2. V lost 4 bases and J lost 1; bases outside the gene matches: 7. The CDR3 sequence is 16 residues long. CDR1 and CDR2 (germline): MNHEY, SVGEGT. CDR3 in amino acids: CASSWGATSGTDTQYF. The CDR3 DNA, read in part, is TGTGCCAGCAGTTGGGGGGCGACTAGCGGCACAGATACG.

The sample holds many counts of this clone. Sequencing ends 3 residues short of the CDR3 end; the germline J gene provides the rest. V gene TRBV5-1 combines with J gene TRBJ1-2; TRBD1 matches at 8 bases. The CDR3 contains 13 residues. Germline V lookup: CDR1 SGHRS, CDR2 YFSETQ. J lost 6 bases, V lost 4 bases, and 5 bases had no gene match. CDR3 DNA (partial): TGCGCCAGCAGCCCCGGACAGGGCAATGGC. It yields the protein CASSPGQGNG. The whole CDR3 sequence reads CASSPGQGNGYTF. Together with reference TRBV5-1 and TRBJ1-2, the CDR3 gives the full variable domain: KAGVTQTPRYLIKTRGQQVTLSCSPISGHRSVSWYQQTPGQGLQFLFEYFSETQRNKGNFPGRFSGRQFSNSRSEMNVSTLELGDSALYLCASSPGQGNGYTFGSGTRLTVV.

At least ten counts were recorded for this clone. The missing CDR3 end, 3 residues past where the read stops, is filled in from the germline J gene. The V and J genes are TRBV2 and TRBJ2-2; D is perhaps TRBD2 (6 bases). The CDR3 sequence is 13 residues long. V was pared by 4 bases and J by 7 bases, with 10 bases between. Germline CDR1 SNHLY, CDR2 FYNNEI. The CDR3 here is CASSVEGYGELFF. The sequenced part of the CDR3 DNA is TGTGCCAGCAGTGTGGAGGGCTACGGGGAG.

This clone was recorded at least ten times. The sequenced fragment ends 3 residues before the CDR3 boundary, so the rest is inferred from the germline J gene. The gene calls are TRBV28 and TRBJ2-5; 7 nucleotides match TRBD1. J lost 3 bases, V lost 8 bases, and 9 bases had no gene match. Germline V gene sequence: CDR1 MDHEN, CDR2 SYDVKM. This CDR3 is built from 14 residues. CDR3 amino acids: CASGARDSEETQYF. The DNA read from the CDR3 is TGTGCCAGCGGAGCCCGGGACAGTGAAGAGACC.

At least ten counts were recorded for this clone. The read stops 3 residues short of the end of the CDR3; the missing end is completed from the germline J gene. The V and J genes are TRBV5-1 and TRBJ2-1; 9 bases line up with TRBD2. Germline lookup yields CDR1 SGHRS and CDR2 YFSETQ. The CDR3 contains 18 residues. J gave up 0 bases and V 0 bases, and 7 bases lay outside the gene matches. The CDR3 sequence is CASSLARTSESSYNEQFF. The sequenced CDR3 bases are TGCGCCAGCAGCTTGGCCCGGACTAGCGAGAGCTCCTACAATGAG.

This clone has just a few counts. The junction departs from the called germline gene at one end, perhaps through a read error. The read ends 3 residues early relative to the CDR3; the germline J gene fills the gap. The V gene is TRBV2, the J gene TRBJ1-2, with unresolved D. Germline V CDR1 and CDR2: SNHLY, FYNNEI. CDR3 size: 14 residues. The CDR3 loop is CASSAEVANYGYTF. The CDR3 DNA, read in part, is TGTGCCAGCAGTGCGGAAGTAGCTAACTACGGC.

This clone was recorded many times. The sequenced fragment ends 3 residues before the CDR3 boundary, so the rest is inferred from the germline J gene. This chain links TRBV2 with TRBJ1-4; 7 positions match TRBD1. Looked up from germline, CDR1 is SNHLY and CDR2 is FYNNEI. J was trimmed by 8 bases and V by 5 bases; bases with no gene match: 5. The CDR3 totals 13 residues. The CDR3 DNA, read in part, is TGTGCCAGCAGTCGGGACAGCCGGGAAAAA. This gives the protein CASSRDSREK. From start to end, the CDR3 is CASSRDSREKLFF.

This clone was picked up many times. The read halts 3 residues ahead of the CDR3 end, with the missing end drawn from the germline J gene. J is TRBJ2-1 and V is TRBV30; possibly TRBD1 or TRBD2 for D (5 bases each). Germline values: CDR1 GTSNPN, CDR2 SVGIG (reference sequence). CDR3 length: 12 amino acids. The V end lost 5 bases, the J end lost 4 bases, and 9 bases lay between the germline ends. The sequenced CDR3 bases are TGTGCCTGGGGGAGACAGTACAATGAG. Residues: CAWGRQYNE. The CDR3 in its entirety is CAWGRQYNEQFF.

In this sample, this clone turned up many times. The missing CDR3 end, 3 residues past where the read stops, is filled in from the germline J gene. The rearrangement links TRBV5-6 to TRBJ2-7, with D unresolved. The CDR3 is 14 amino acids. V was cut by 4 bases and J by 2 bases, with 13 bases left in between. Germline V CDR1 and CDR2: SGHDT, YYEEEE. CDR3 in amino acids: CASSPRPKPYEQYF. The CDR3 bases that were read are TGTGCCAGCAGCCCTCGCCCAAAGCCCTACGAG. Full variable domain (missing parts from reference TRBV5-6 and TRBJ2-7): DAGVTQSPTHLIKTRGQQVTLRCSPKSGHDTVSWYQQALGQGPQFIFQYYEEEERQRGNFPDRFSGHQFPNYSSELNVNALLLGDSALYLCASSPRPKPYEQYFGPGTRLTVT.

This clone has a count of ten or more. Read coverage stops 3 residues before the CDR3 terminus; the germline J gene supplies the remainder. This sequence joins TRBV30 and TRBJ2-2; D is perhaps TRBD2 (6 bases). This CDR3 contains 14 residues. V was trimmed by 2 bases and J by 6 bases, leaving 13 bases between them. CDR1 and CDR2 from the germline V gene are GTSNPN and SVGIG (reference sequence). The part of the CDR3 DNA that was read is TGTGCCTGGAGTACCGGGGAGGCTCCCGGGGAG. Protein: CAWSTGEAPGE. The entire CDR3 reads CAWSTGEAPGELFF.

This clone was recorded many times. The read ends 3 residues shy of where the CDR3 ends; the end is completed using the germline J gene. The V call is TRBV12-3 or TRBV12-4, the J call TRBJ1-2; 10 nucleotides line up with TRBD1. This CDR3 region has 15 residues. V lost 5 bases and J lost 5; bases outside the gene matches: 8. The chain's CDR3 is CASSASTGGRYGYTF. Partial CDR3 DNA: TGTGCCAGCAGTGCCTCGACAGGGGGCAGGTATGGC.

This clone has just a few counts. CDR3 region: CASSWTRNNSPLHF. The part of the CDR3 DNA that was read is TGTGCCAGCAGCTGGACTCGCAATAATTCACCC. V is TRBV7-8 and J is TRBJ1-6; D unresolved. The read ends 3 residues shy of where the CDR3 ends; the end is completed using the germline J gene. Trimming stripped 4 bases from V and 5 bases from J, with 9 bases between. Germline V CDR1 and CDR2: SGHVS, FQNEAQ. The CDR3 covers 14 residues.

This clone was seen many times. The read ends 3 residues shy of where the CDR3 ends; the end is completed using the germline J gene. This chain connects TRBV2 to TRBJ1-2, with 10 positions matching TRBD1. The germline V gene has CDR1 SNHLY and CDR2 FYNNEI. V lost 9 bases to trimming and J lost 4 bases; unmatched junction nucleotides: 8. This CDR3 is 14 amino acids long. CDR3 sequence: CASPKGTGVYGYTF. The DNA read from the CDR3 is TGTGCCAGTCCTAAGGGGACAGGGGTCTATGGC.

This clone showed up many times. CDR3 bases read: TGTGCCAGCGGCAGGGGGCCTGGGGCCAACGTC. It specifies CASGRGPGANV. The CDR3, in full, reads CASGRGPGANVLTF. This chain connects TRBV7-6 to TRBJ2-6; TRBD1 matches 8 bases. The DNA ends 3 residues before the CDR3 does, and the rest of the CDR3 is filled in from the germline J gene. Looked up from germline, CDR1 is SGHVS and CDR2 is FNYEAQ. The CDR3 is made up of 14 amino acids. V trimming: 8 bases; J trimming: 2 bases; junction bases outside the gene matches: 2.

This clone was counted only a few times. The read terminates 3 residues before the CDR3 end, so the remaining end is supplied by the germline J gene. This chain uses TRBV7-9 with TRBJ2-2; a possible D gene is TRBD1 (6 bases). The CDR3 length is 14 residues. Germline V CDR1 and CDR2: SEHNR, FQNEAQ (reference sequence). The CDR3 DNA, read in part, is TGTGCCAGCAGCTGGGCGATTCAGGGGACACCG. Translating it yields CASSWAIQGTP. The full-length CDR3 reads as CASSWAIQGTPLFF.

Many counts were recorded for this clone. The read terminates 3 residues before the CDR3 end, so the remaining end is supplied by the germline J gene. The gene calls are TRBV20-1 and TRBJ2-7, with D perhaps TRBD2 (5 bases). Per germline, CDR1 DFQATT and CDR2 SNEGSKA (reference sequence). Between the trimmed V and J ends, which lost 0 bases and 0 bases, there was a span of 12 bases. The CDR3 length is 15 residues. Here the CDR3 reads CSARDDGVSSYEQYF. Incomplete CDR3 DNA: TGCAGTGCTAGAGATGACGGGGTTAGCTCCTACGAG.

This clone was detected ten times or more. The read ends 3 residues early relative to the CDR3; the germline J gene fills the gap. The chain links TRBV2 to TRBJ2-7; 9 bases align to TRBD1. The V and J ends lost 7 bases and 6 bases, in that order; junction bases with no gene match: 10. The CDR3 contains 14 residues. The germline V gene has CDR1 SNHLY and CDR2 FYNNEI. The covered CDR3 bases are TGTGCCAGCACCACGACAGGGGGAGCGCTCGAG. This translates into CASTTTGGALE. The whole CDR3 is CASTTTGGALEQYF.

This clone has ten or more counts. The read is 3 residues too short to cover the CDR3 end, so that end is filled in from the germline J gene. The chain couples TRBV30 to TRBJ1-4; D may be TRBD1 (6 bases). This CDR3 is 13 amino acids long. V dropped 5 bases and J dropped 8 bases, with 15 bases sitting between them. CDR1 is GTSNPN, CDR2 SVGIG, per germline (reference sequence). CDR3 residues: CAWSTGLGEKLFF. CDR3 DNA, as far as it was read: TGTGCCTGGTCTACAGGGCTAGGGGAAAAA.

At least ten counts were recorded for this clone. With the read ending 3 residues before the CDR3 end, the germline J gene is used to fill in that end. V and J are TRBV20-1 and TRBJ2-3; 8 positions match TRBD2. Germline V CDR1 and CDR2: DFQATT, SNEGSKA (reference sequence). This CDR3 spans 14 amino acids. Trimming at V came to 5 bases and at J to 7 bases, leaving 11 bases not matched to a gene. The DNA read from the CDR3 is TGCAGTGCTTCTCCGGGACTAGGGACCAATACG. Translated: CSASPGLGTNT. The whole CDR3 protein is CSASPGLGTNTQYF.

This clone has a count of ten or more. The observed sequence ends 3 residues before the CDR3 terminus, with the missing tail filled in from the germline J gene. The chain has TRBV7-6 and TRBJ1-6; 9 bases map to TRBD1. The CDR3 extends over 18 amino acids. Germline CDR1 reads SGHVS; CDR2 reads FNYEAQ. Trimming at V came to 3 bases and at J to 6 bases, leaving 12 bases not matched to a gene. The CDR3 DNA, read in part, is TGTGCCAGCAGCTTGGAAGGACAGGGGATCAACCCTAATTCACCC. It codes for CASSLEGQGINPNSP. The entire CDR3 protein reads CASSLEGQGINPNSPLHF.

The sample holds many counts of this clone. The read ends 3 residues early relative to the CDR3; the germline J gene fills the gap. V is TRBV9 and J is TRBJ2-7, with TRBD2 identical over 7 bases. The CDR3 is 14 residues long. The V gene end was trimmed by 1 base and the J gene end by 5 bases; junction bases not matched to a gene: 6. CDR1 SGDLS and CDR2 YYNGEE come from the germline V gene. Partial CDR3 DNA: TGTGCCAGCAGCGTAAGCGGGGTGGTCGACGAG. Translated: CASSVSGVVDE. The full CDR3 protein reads CASSVSGVVDEQYF.

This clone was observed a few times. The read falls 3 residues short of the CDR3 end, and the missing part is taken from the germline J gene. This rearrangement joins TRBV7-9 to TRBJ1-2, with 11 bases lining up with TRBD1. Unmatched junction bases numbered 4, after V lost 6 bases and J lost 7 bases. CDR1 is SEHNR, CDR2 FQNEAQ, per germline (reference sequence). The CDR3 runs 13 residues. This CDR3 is CASSGQGAGGYTF. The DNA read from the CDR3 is TGTGCCAGCAGTGGACAGGGGGCTGGTGGC.

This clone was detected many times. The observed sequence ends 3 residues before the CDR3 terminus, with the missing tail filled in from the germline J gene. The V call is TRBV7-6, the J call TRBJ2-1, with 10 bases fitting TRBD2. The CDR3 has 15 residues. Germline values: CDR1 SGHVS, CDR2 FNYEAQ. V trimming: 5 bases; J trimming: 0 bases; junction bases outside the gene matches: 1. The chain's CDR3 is CASSRLAGSYNEQFF. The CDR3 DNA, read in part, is TGTGCCAGCAGCCGACTAGCGGGCTCCTACAATGAG.

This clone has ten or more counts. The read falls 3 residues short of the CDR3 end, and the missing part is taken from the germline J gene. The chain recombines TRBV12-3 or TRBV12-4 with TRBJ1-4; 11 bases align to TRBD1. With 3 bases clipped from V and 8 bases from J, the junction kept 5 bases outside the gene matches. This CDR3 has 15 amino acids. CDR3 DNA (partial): TGTGCCAGCAGTTTGAGGGGACAGGGGGGAGAAAAA. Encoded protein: CASSLRGQGGEK. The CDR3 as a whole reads CASSLRGQGGEKLFF.

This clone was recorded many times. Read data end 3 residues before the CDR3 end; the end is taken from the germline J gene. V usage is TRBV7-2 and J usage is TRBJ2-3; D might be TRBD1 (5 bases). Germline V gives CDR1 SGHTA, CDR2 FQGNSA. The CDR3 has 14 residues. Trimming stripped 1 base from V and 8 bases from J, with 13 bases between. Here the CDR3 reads CASSLERGKGTQYF. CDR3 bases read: TGTGCCAGCAGCTTAGAAAGGGGAAAGGGTACG. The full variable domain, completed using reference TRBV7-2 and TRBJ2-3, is GAGVSQSPSNKVTEKGKDVELRCDPISGHTALYWYRQSLGQGLEFLIYFQGNSAPDKSGLPSDRFSAERTGGSVSTLTIQRTQQEDSAVYLCASSLERGKGTQYFGPGTRLTVL.